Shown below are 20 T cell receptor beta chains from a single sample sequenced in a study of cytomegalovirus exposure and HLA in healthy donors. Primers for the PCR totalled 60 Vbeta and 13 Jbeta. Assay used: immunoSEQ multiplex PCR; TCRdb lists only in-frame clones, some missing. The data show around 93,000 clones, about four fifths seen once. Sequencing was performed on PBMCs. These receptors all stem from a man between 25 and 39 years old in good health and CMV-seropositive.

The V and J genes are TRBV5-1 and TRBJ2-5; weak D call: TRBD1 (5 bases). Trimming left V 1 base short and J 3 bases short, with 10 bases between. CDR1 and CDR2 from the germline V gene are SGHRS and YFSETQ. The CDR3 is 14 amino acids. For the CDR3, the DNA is TGCGCCAGCAGCTTGTCCCCAGGGAAAGAGACCCAGTACTTC. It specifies CASSLSPGKETQYF.

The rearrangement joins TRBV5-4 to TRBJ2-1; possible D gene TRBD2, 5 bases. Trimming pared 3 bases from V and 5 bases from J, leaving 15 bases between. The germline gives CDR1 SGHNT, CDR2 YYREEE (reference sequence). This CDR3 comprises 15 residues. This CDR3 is CASSSDSPRDNEQFF. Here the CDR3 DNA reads TGTGCCAGCAGCTCCGACTCTCCGAGGGACAATGAGCAGTTCTTC.

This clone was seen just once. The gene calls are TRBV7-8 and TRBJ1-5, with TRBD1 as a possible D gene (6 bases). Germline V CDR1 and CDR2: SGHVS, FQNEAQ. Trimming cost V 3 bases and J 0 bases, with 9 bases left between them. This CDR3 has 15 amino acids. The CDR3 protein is CASSFAGDSNQPQHF. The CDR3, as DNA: TGTGCCAGCAGCTTTGCAGGGGATAGCAATCAGCCCCAGCATTTT. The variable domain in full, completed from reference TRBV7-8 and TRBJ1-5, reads GAGVSQSPRYKVAKRGQDVALRCDPISGHVSLFWYQQALGQGPEFLTYFQNEAQLDKSGLPSDRFFAERPEGSVSTLKIQRTQQEDSAVYLCASSFAGDSNQPQHFGDGTRLSIL.

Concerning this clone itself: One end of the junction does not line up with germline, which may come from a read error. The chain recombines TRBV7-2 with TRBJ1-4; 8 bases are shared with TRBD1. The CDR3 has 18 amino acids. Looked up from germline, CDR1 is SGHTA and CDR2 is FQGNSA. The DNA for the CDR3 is TGTGCCGGCAGCTTAGCGGCCCGACAGGGGTTCGCTAATGAAAAACTGTTTTTT. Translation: CAGSLAARQGFANEKLFF.

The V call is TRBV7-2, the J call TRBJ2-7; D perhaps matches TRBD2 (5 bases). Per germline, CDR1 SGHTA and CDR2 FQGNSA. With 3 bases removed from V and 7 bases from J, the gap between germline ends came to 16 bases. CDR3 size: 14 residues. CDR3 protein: CASSFGVVSGEQYF. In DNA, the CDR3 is TGTGCCAGCAGCTTTGGGGTGGTATCGGGGGAGCAGTACTTC.

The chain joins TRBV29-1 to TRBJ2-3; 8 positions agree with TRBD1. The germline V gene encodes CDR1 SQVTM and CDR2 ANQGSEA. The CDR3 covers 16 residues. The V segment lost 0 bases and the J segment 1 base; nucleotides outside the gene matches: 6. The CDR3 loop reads CSVEDAVTGGTDTQYF. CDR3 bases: TGCAGCGTTGAAGATGCAGTGACAGGGGGCACAGATACGCAGTATTTT.

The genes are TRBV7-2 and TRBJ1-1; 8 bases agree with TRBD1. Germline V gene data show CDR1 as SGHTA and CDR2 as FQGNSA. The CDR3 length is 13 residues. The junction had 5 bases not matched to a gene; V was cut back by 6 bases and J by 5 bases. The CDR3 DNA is TGTGCCAGCAGGCAGGGGGCTCAAACTGAAGCTTTCTTT. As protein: CASRQGAQTEAFF.

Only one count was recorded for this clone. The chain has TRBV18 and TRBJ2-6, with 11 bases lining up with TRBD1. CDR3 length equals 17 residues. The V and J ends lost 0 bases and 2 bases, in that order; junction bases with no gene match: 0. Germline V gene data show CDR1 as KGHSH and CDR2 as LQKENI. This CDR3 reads CASSPPGQGAGANVLTF. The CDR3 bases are TGTGCCAGCTCACCACCGGGACAGGGGGCTGGGGCCAACGTCCTGACTTTC.

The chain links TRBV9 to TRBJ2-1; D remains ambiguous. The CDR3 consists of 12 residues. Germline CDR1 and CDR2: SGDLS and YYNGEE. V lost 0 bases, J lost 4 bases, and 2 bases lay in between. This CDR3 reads CASSVAYNEQFF. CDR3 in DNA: TGTGCCAGCAGCGTAGCTTACAATGAGCAGTTCTTC.

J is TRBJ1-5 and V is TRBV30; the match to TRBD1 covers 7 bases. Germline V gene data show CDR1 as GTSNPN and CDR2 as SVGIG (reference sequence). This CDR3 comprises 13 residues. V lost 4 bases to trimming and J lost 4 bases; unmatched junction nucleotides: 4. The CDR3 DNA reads TGTGCCTGGATGACAGGGCCAAATCAGCCCCAGCATTTT. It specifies CAWMTGPNQPQHF. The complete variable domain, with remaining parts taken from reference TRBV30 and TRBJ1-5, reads SQTIHQWPATLVQPVGSPLSLECTVEGTSNPNLYWYRQAAGRGLQLLFYSVGIGQISSEVPQNLSASRPQDRQFILSSKKLLLSDSGFYLCAWMTGPNQPQHFGDGTRLSIL.

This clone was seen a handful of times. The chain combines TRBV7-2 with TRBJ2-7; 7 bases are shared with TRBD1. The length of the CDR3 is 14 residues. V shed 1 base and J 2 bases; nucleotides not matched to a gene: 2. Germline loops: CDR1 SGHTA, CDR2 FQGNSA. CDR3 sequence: CASSLDRGPYEQYF. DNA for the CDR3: TGTGCCAGCAGCTTAGACAGGGGTCCCTACGAGCAGTACTTC.

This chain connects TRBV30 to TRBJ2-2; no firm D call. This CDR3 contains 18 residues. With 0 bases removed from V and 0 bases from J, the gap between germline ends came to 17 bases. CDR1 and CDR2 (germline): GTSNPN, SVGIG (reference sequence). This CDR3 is CAWSVLPLRVSNTGELFF. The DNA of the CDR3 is TGTGCCTGGAGTGTGCTGCCCCTTCGGGTATCGAACACCGGGGAGCTGTTTTTT.

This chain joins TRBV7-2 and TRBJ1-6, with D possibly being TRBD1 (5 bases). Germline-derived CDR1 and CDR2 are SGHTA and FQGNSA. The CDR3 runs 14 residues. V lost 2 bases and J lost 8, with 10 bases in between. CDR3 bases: TGTGCCAGCAGCTTACAGGGCGGGGATTCACCCCTCCACTTT. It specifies CASSLQGGDSPLHF.

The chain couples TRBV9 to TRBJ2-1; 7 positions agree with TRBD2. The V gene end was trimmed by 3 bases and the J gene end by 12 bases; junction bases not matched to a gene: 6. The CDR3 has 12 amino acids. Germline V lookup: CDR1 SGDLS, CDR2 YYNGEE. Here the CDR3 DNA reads TGTGCCAGCAGCGCTATAACGGGAGGGCAGTTCTTC. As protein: CASSAITGGQFF. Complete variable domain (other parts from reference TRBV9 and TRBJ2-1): DSGVTQTPKHLITATGQRVTLRCSPRSGDLSVYWYQQSLDQGLQFLIQYYNGEERAKGNILERFSAQQFPDLHSELNLSSLELGDSALYFCASSAITGGQFFGPGTRLTVL.

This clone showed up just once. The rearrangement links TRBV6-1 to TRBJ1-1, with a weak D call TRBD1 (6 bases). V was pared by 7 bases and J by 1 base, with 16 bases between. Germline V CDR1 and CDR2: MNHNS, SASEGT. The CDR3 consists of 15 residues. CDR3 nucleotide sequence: TGTGCCAGCACCCCGGGGGGCAGGTCGAACACTGAAGCTTTCTTT. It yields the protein CASTPGGRSNTEAFF.

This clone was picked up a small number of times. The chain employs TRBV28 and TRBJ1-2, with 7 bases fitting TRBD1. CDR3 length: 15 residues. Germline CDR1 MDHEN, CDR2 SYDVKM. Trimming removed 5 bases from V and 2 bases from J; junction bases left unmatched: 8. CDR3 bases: TGTGCCAGCAGTCCCCAGGGGGGCCTAAACTATGGCTACACCTTC. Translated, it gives CASSPQGGLNYGYTF.

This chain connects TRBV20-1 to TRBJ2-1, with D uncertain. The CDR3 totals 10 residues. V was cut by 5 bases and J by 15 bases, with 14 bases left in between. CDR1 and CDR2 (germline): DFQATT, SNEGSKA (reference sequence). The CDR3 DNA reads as TGCAGTGCTCCCGATCCCCGGAGGTTCTTC. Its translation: CSAPDPRRFF.

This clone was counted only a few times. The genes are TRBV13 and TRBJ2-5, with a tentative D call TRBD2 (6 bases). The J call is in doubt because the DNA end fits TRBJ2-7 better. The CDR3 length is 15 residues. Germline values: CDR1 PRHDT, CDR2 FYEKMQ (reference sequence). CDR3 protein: CASSLAREPSYEQYF. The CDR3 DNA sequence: TGTGCCAGCAGCTTAGCCCGGGAGCCATCCTACGAGCAGTACTTC.

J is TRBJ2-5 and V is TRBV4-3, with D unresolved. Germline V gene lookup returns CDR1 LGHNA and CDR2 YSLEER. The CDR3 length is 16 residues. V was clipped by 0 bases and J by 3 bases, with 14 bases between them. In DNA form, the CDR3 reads TGCGCCAGCAGCCAAGATCAAGGTTCGGGTAAAGAGACCCAGTACTTC. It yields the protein CASSQDQGSGKETQYF.

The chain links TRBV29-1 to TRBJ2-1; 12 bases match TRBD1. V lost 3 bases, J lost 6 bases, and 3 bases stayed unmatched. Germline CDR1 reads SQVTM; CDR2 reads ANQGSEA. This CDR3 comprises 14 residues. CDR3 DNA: TGCAGCGTTGAGAGGGACAGGGGGCTCAATGAGCAGTTCTTC. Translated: CSVERDRGLNEQFF.